This T cell receptor (beta chain) was identified in a study of cytotoxic CD8 clonotypes in ibrutinib-treated CLL. V lost 6 bases, J lost 0 bases, and 12 bases lay in between. This CDR3 has 15 amino acids. The germline V gene has CDR1 MNHEY and CDR2 SMNVEV (reference sequence). A single count supports this clone. Its cognate antigen is unknown. Study-level findings and limits: Clonotypes that were public were uncommon, and they contracted or stayed stable on treatment.

Profiled with immunoSEQ multiplex PCR; TCRdb holds only in-frame clones, not every one. The repertoire holds 150,000 or so clones, with about 84% as singletons. The chain combines TRBV27 with TRBJ2-4; D is perhaps TRBD1 (5 bases). The TCR was taken from a human donor with chronic lymphocytic leukemia. The source material was PBMCs, sampled after 24 months of ibrutinib treatment. The CDR3 spells CASRGTGLAKNIQYF. CDR3 coding DNA: TGTGCCAGCAGAGGTACAGGATTAGCCAAAAACATTCAGTACTTC.